What follows are 10 T cell receptor beta chains derived from one specimen sequenced in a study of T cell changes during pregnancy in multiple sclerosis. Some clones are missing from TCRdb's copy, which holds only in-frame ones; the method was immunoSEQ multiplex PCR. Here the sample spans 28,000 or so clones, more than 70% being singletons. The sample consisted of CD8+ T cells from peripheral blood mononuclear cells, taken in the second trimester of pregnancy. The source of these receptors is a female donor with multiple sclerosis, enrolled in a pregnancy study.

This chain joins TRBV4-3 and TRBJ2-3; possible D gene TRBD2, 6 bases. CDR3 size: 16 residues. V lost 1 base to trimming and J lost 6 bases, with 17 bases between them. Germline assignment: CDR1 LGHNA and CDR2 YSLEER. As DNA, the CDR3 is TGCGCCAGCAGCCAAGTGCGCGGGGAAGGGCCGGATACGCAGTATTTT. Residues: CASSQVRGEGPDTQYF.

The chain carries TRBV19 and TRBJ2-7; TRBD1 matches 7 bases. CDR3 length: 14 residues. The V segment lost 7 bases and the J segment 2 bases; nucleotides outside the gene matches: 8. CDR1 and CDR2 (germline): LNHDA, SQIVND (reference sequence). The CDR3 reads CASNPGQYPYEQYF. The DNA of the CDR3 is TGTGCCAGTAATCCGGGACAGTATCCCTACGAGCAGTACTTC.

As for this clone: This sample also contains other DNA sequences that code for the same CDR3. V is TRBV6-1 and J is TRBJ2-3; 11 nucleotides align to TRBD2. The germline V gene encodes CDR1 MNHNS and CDR2 SASEGT. V dropped 2 bases and J dropped 4; count of bases not matched to a gene: 2. The CDR3 covers 15 residues. The CDR3 protein is CASSETSGGADTQYF. CDR3 nucleotides: TGTGCCAGCAGTGAAACTAGCGGGGGCGCAGATACGCAGTATTTT.

The chain employs TRBV11-2 and TRBJ2-5; D gene unclear. The CDR3 has 14 amino acids. From germline, CDR1 is SGHAT and CDR2 FQNNGV. Deletions cut 1 base from V and 5 bases from J, with 11 bases between. The CDR3 bases are TGTGCCAGCAGCTTAGTAGGTACGAGGGAGACCCAGTACTTC. Translating gives CASSLVGTRETQYF.

Written as DNA, the CDR3 is TGTGCCAGCAGCTCGGACAGGCGACCTAACTATGGCTACACCTTC. Encoded protein: CASSSDRRPNYGYTF. V gene TRBV11-2 combines with J gene TRBJ1-2, with 7 nucleotides matching TRBD1. This CDR3 contains 15 residues. From germline, CDR1 is SGHAT and CDR2 FQNNGV. J was trimmed by 0 bases and V by 4 bases; bases with no gene match: 5.

The V gene is TRBV13, the J gene TRBJ2-4, with 8 bases matching TRBD1. This CDR3 spans 17 amino acids. CDR1 is PRHDT, CDR2 FYEKMQ, per germline (reference sequence). V lost 4 bases to trimming and J lost 1 base; unmatched junction nucleotides: 9. CDR3 DNA: TGTGCCAGCAGCTGGACGATGACAGGGGACGCCAAAAACATTCAGTACTTC. As protein: CASSWTMTGDAKNIQYF.

This clone was seen more than once but under ten times. The chain joins TRBV5-1 to TRBJ1-2, with a tentative D call TRBD1 (6 bases). V was clipped by 3 bases and J by 0 bases, with 12 bases between them. The CDR3 extends over 15 amino acids. Germline CDR1 reads SGHRS; CDR2 reads YFSETQ. The CDR3 sequence is CASSSLQGANYGYTF. The CDR3 nucleotides read TGCGCCAGCAGCTCTCTACAGGGAGCTAACTATGGCTACACCTTC.

The chain uses TRBV7-9 and TRBJ1-3; D is unresolved. Per the germline V gene, CDR1 is SEHNR and CDR2 is FQNEAQ (reference sequence). The CDR3 loop spans 13 amino acids. V gave up 1 base and J gave up 4 bases, with 5 bases separating them. The chain's CDR3 is CASSLVRGNTIYF. CDR3 nucleotides: TGTGCCAGCAGCTTAGTGCGGGGAAACACCATATATTTT. Together with reference TRBV7-9 and TRBJ1-3, the CDR3 gives the full variable domain: DTGVSQNPRHKITKRGQNVTFRCDPISEHNRLYWYRQTLGQGPEFLTYFQNEAQLEKSRLLSDRFSAERPKGSFSTLEIQRTEQGDSAMYLCASSLVRGNTIYFGEGSWLTVV.

In DNA, the CDR3 is TGTGCCAGCATCTGGACAGGGAGTGTCTACACCTTC. Translating it yields CASIWTGSVYTF. This rearrangement joins TRBV2 to TRBJ1-2, with TRBD1 identical over 8 bases. The CDR3 contains 12 residues. V was pared by 7 bases and J by 10 bases, with 8 bases of the junction left unmatched. Germline assignment: CDR1 SNHLY and CDR2 FYNNEI.

The chain couples TRBV10-3 to TRBJ1-1; a possible D gene is TRBD1 (5 bases). This CDR3 spans 14 amino acids. CDR1 ENHRY and CDR2 SYGVKD come from the germline V gene. V was clipped by 11 bases and J by 1 base, with 17 bases between them. The CDR3 reads CAATFDSSNTEAFF. CDR3 DNA sequence: TGTGCCGCCACGTTTGACAGCTCGAACACTGAAGCTTTCTTT.